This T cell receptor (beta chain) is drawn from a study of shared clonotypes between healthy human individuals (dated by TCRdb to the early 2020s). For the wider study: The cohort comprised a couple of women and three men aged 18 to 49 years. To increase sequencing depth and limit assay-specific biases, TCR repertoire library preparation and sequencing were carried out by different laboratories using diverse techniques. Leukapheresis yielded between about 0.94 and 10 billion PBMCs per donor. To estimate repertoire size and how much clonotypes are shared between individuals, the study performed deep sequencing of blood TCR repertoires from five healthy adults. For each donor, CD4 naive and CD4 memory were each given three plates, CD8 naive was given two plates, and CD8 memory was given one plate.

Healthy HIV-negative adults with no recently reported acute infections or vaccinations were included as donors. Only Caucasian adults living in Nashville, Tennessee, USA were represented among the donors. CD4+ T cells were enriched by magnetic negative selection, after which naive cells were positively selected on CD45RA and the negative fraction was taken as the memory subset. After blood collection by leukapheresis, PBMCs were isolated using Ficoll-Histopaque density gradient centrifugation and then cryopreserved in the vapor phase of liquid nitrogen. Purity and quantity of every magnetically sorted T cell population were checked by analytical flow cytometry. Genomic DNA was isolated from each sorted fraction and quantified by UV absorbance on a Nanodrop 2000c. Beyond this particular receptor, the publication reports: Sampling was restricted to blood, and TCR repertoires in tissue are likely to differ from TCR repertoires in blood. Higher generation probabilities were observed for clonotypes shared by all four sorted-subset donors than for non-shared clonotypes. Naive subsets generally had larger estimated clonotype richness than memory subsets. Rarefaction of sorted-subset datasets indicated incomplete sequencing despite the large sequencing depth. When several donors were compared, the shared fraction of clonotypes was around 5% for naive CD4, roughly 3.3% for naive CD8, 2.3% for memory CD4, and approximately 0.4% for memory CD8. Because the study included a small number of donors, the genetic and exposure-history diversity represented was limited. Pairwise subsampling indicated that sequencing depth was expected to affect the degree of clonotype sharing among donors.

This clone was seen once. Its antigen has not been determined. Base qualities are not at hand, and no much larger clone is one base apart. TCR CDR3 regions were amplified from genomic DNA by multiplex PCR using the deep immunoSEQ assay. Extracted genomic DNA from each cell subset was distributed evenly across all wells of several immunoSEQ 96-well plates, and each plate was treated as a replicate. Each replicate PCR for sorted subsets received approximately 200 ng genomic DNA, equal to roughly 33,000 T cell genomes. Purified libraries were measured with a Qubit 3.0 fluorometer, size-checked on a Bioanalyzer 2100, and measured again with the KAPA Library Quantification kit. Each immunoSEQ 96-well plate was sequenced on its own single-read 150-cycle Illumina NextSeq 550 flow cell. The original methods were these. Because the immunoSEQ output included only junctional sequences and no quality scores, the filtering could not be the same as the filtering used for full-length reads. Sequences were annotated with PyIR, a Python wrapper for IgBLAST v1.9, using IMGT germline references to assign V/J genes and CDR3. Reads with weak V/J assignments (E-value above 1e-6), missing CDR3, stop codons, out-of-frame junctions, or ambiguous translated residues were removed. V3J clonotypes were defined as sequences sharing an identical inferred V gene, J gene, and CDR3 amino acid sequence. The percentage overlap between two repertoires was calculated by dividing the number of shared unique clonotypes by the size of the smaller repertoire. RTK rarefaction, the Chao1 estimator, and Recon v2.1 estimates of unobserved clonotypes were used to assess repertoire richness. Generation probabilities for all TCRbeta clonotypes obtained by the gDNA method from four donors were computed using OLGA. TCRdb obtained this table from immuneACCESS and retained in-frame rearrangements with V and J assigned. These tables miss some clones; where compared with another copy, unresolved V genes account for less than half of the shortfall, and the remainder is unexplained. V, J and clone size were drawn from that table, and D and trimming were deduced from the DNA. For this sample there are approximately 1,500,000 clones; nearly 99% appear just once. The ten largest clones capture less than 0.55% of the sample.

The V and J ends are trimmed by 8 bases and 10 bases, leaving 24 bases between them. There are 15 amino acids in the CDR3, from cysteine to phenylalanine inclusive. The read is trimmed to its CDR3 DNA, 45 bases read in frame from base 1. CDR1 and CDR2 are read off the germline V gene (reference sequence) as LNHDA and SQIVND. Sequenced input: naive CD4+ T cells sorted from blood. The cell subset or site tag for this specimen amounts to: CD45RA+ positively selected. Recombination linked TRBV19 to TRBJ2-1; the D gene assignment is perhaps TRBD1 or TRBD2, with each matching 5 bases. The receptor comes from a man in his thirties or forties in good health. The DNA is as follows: TGTGCCAGTGTTAACTCTATAATCGGGACGGGCGAGCAGTTCTTC. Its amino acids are CASVNSIIGTGEQFF.